Detailed here is one T cell receptor (beta chain). The antigen remains unidentified. The sample belongs to a study of spatial heterogeneity in lung cancer. TCRdb passed the 5' RACE reads through MiXCR, listing each CDR3 protein once. This sample has about 1,700 distinct CDR3 sequences; approximately 4.2% occur once, and the top ten carry over 25%. Germline V gives CDR1 ENHRY, CDR2 SYGVKD. The length of the CDR3 is 13 residues. V was clipped by 8 bases and J by 4 bases, with 15 bases between them. Whole-study findings and limits: Higher tumor mutation counts went along with higher counts of expanded intratumoral alpha and beta TCRs.

Noted time point: sample taken at primary tumor resection. Sample: lung tumor tissue, taken at surgery. The TCR was taken from a male donor with early-stage non-small cell lung cancer. The chain recombines TRBV10-3 with TRBJ2-7, with a possible D match to TRBD1 (5 bases). The CDR3 loop is CAIGRGPPYEQYF. The CDR3 nucleotides read TGTGCCATCGGAAGGGGCCCACCTTACGAGCAGTACTTC.